What follows are 31 T cell receptor beta chains derived from one specimen sequenced in a study of blood T cell repertoires in COVID-19. Using immunoSEQ multiplex PCR, the repertoire was profiled, and TCRdb retains in-frame clones only, with some absent. The sample consists of about 200,000 clones, around 90% of them appearing once. The specimen was peripheral blood. These receptors came from a man aged 50 to 60 with acute or convalescent COVID-19.

The chain is built from TRBV6-1 and TRBJ2-5; no firm D call. From germline, CDR1 is MNHNS and CDR2 SASEGT. V was shortened by 3 bases and J by 3 bases, with 8 bases between the two germline ends. The CDR3 totals 13 residues. The CDR3 sequence is CASSEYPEETQYF. The CDR3 bases are TGTGCCAGCAGTGAGTATCCGGAAGAGACCCAGTACTTC.

In its sample, this clone was seen once. The V gene is TRBV27, the J gene TRBJ2-1, with 8 bases fitting TRBD1. The CDR3 extends over 16 amino acids. CDR1 and CDR2 (germline): MNHEY, SMNVEV (reference sequence). Unmatched junction bases numbered 8, after V lost 0 bases and J lost 7 bases. The CDR3 here is CASSLSPGGLRNEQFF. The CDR3 bases are TGTGCCAGCAGTTTATCCCCAGGGGGCTTGAGGAATGAGCAGTTCTTC.

The chain is built from TRBV27 and TRBJ2-5; 9 bases fit TRBD1. This CDR3 has 15 amino acids. V shed 6 bases, J shed 2 bases, and the junction held 7 bases outside the gene matches. Germline lookup yields CDR1 MNHEY and CDR2 SMNVEV (reference sequence). The CDR3 sequence is CASREPGQGQETQYF. The CDR3, as DNA: TGTGCCAGCAGGGAGCCGGGACAGGGACAAGAGACCCAGTACTTC.

This chain connects TRBV10-1 to TRBJ1-2; TRBD1 might be the D (6 bases). CDR3 length: 15 amino acids. V shed 6 bases and J shed 0 bases, with 14 bases lying between them. Germline lookup yields CDR1 WNHNN and CDR2 SYGVQD (reference sequence). The CDR3 loop is CASSDRQPTNYGYTF. The CDR3 DNA reads as TGCGCCAGCAGCGACAGGCAGCCAACTAACTATGGCTACACCTTC.

The J gene is TRBJ1-1, the V gene TRBV28; 7 bases match TRBD1. Germline-derived CDR1 and CDR2 are MDHEN and SYDVKM. The CDR3 is 13 residues long. Germline trimming cut 6 bases from V and 6 bases from J; bases unmatched to any gene: 7. This CDR3 reads CASRVDQGAEAFF. In nucleotides, the CDR3 is TGTGCCAGCAGAGTAGATCAGGGGGCTGAAGCTTTCTTT.

The gene calls are TRBV4-1 and TRBJ1-1; D perhaps matches TRBD1 (6 bases). V lost 1 base to trimming and J lost 4 bases, with 16 bases between them. Germline CDR1 and CDR2: MGHRA and YSYEKL. There are 16 residues in the CDR3. DNA of the CDR3: TGCGCCAGCAGCCAAGGTGGAGTAGGGGGTGGCACTGAAGCTTTCTTT. Its translation is CASSQGGVGGGTEAFF.

The chain links TRBV27 to TRBJ2-3; 8 nucleotides line up with TRBD2. The CDR3 is made up of 14 amino acids. J lost 6 bases, V lost 7 bases, and 9 bases had no gene match. Germline CDR1 and CDR2: MNHEY and SMNVEV (reference sequence). The chain's CDR3 is CASTTTGRADTQYF. The CDR3 DNA reads TGTGCCAGCACTACAACCGGGAGGGCCGATACGCAGTATTTT.

This clone was observed once. This sequence joins TRBV7-2 and TRBJ2-1; D gene uncertain. This CDR3 has 15 residues. Germline V gives CDR1 SGHTA, CDR2 FQGNSA. Trimming stripped 2 bases from V and 2 bases from J, with 10 bases between. The chain's CDR3 is CASSLLAPPYNEQFF. The DNA of the CDR3 is TGTGCCAGCAGCTTATTGGCCCCCCCCTACAATGAGCAGTTCTTC.

The chain is built from TRBV11-2 and TRBJ2-2; D is perhaps TRBD1 (5 bases). The V end lost 5 bases, the J end lost 1 base, and 8 bases lay between the germline ends. The CDR3 extends over 14 amino acids. Germline V gene data show CDR1 as SGHAT and CDR2 as FQNNGV. The CDR3 DNA is TGTGCCAGCAGCCGCCAGGGGAACACCGGGGAGCTGTTTTTT. This sequence encodes CASSRQGNTGELFF.

The V gene is TRBV18, the J gene TRBJ1-5; 12 nucleotides line up with TRBD1. V lost 3 bases to trimming and J lost 5 bases; unmatched junction nucleotides: 5. The V gene's germline CDR1 is KGHSH and CDR2 LQKENI. The CDR3 has 16 amino acids. CDR3 DNA sequence: TGTGCCAGCTCACCGACCGGGACAGGGGGCCATCAGCCCCAGCATTTT. Translated, it gives CASSPTGTGGHQPQHF.

This clone appeared once. The chain combines TRBV19 with TRBJ2-1, with a weak D call TRBD1 (5 bases). Germline V lookup: CDR1 LNHDA, CDR2 SQIVND (reference sequence). This CDR3 contains 14 residues. V was clipped by 6 bases and J by 6 bases, with 15 bases between them. The CDR3 here is CASSLQGGPNEQFF. The CDR3, as DNA: TGTGCCAGTAGCCTCCAGGGTGGGCCCAATGAGCAGTTCTTC.

The chain links TRBV24-1 to TRBJ2-1; possible D gene TRBD2, 5 bases. The CDR3 length is 17 residues. Germline values: CDR1 KGHDR, CDR2 SFDVKD. Trimming took 3 bases from V and 5 from J, leaving 19 bases between them. The DNA for the CDR3 is TGTGCCACCAGTGATCGCTTTTGGGGAACTAGGAACAATGAGCAGTTCTTC. Residues: CATSDRFWGTRNNEQFF.

This chain uses TRBV7-9 with TRBJ2-5; tentatively, D is TRBD2 (6 bases). Deletions cut 4 bases from V and 3 bases from J, with 15 bases between. The CDR3 length is 15 residues. Germline V CDR1 and CDR2: SEHNR, FQNEAQ (reference sequence). CDR3: CASSSPAGRKETQYF. CDR3 nucleotide sequence: TGTGCCAGCAGCTCCCCCGCGGGGAGAAAAGAGACCCAGTACTTC.

This clone was seen once. This chain links TRBV23-1 with TRBJ1-5, with D possibly TRBD1 on 6 matching bases. TRBV23-1 has ORF status, its function being uncertain. Trimming cost V 4 bases and J 5 bases, with 18 bases left between them. This CDR3 has 16 amino acids. The CDR3: CASSRPMMDSYQPQHF. CDR3 DNA: TGCGCCAGCAGTCGACCAATGATGGACAGCTATCAGCCCCAGCATTTT.

The J gene is TRBJ2-7, the V gene TRBV6-6, with D possibly TRBD1 on 6 matching bases. With 2 bases removed from V and 2 bases from J, the gap between germline ends came to 10 bases. Germline V CDR1 and CDR2: MNHNY, SVGAGI (reference sequence). The CDR3 covers 14 residues. The CDR3 coding sequence is TGTGCCAGCAGTTACAATCAGGGGACCTACGAGCAGTACTTC. Encoded protein: CASSYNQGTYEQYF.

V gene TRBV6-2 or TRBV6-3 combines with J gene TRBJ2-7, with 10 positions matching TRBD1. Looked up from germline, CDR1 is MNHEY and CDR2 is SVGEGT. There are 14 residues in the CDR3. The junction had 4 bases not matched to a gene; V was cut back by 5 bases and J by 3 bases. Here the CDR3 DNA reads TGTGCCAGCAGTGGGAGGGACAGGGGCTACGAGCAGTACGTC. It yields the protein CASSGRDRGYEQYV.

Worth noting for this clone: Other DNA sequences in the same sample also yield this CDR3. The V call is TRBV7-9, the J call TRBJ2-5, with a possible D match to TRBD1 (6 bases). Germline lookup yields CDR1 SEHNR and CDR2 FQNEAQ (reference sequence). Trimming took off 5 bases at V and 2 bases at J, with 6 bases between the two ends. This CDR3 region has 12 residues. CDR3 in DNA: TGTGCCAGCAGCGGACAGCAAGAGACCCAGTACTTC. Its translation: CASSGQQETQYF. Based on the CDR3 plus reference TRBV7-9 and TRBJ2-5, the full variable domain is DTGVSQNPRHKITKRGQNVTFRCDPISEHNRLYWYRQTLGQGPEFLTYFQNEAQLEKSRLLSDRFSAERPKGSFSTLEIQRTEQGDSAMYLCASSGQQETQYFGPGTRLLVL.

This chain joins TRBV9 and TRBJ2-5; TRBD1 matches 9 bases. The germline gives CDR1 SGDLS, CDR2 YYNGEE. The CDR3 sequence is 14 residues long. V dropped 3 bases and J dropped 5; count of bases not matched to a gene: 5. CDR3 sequence: CASSGTGGGETQYF. As DNA, the CDR3 is TGTGCCAGCAGCGGAACAGGGGGCGGGGAGACCCAGTACTTC.

This chain links TRBV2 with TRBJ2-7, with 8 bases lining up with TRBD2. V dropped 7 bases and J dropped 1; count of bases not matched to a gene: 3. CDR3 length: 13 amino acids. Germline CDR1 and CDR2: SNHLY and FYNNEI. CDR3 sequence: CASKTSGSYEQYF. CDR3 nucleotides: TGTGCCAGCAAAACTAGCGGTTCCTACGAGCAGTACTTC.

This clone was seen more than once but under ten times. V gene TRBV19 combines with J gene TRBJ1-4; TRBD1 aligns across 8 bases. The junction had 8 bases not matched to a gene; V was cut back by 3 bases and J by 8 bases. Germline V gives CDR1 LNHDA, CDR2 SQIVND (reference sequence). The CDR3 has 15 amino acids. The CDR3 spells CASSIRDRGGEKLFF. DNA of the CDR3: TGTGCCAGTAGTATTCGTGACAGGGGTGGAGAAAAACTGTTTTTT.

This clone was seen a single time. The chain joins TRBV27 to TRBJ2-2; TRBD1 is a possible D gene (6 bases). V was pared by 6 bases and J by 5 bases, with 16 bases between. CDR1 is MNHEY and CDR2 is SMNVEV in the germline V gene (reference sequence). The CDR3 loop spans 15 amino acids. CDR3 residues: CASSPRGSRTGELFF. In nucleotides, the CDR3 is TGTGCCAGCAGCCCAAGGGGGAGCCGTACCGGGGAGCTGTTTTTT.

This rearrangement joins TRBV27 to TRBJ2-1, with D maybe TRBD2 (5 bases). V gave up 5 bases and J gave up 7 bases, with 9 bases separating them. The CDR3 runs to 12 residues. Germline V CDR1 and CDR2: MNHEY, SMNVEV (reference sequence). CDR3 coding DNA: TGTGCCAGCAGTCTACTAGGGAATGAGCAGTTCTTC. Translation gives CASSLLGNEQFF.

This clone was counted a few times. This chain uses TRBV7-9 with TRBJ1-1, with 9 bases aligning to TRBD1. Germline V gene data show CDR1 as SEHNR and CDR2 as FQNEAQ (reference sequence). V lost 2 bases to trimming and J lost 5 bases; unmatched junction nucleotides: 9. This CDR3 comprises 16 residues. CDR3 residues: CASSLQDRGSVTEAFF. The CDR3 DNA is TGTGCCAGCAGCTTACAGGACAGGGGTTCGGTAACTGAAGCTTTCTTT.

This clone was seen a single time. The CDR3 sequence is CASSAMGLAGGSATQYF. The CDR3 DNA is TGTGCCAGCAGTGCGATGGGACTAGCGGGAGGATCGGCGACCCAGTACTTC. The rearrangement joins TRBV27 to TRBJ2-5, with 15 bases identical to TRBD2. The CDR3 is 17 residues long. Germline CDR1 and CDR2: MNHEY and SMNVEV (reference sequence). V lost 5 bases, J lost 7 bases, and 11 bases stayed unmatched.

The genes are TRBV25-1 and TRBJ1-1; the D is unclear. CDR3 length: 13 residues. Germline CDR1 is MGHDK and CDR2 is SYGVNS. V shed 6 bases and J shed 3 bases, with 11 bases lying between them. The CDR3, as DNA: TGTGCCAGCAGACGTCAGGATTACACTGAAGCTTTCTTT. Encoded protein: CASRRQDYTEAFF.

This chain joins TRBV18 and TRBJ2-5; the D gene is possibly TRBD1 (6 bases). The germline V and J ends were trimmed by 4 bases and 0 bases, with 12 bases remaining between them. The germline CDR1 and CDR2 sequences are KGHSH and LQKENI. The CDR3 is 15 amino acids. CDR3 region: CASSLSQGYQETQYF. The CDR3 region has the DNA TGTGCCAGCTCACTATCACAGGGTTACCAAGAGACCCAGTACTTC.

V and J are TRBV4-2 and TRBJ1-1; 9 bases are a match to TRBD1. The V segment lost 0 bases and the J segment 5 bases; nucleotides outside the gene matches: 10. The CDR3 runs to 17 residues. Germline CDR1 is LGHNA and CDR2 is YNFKEQ. The CDR3 is CASSQEWQQGAGTEAFF. CDR3 bases: TGTGCCAGCAGCCAAGAATGGCAACAGGGGGCTGGGACTGAAGCTTTCTTT.

J is TRBJ2-3 and V is TRBV27, with unresolved D. CDR3 size: 12 residues. CDR1 MNHEY and CDR2 SMNVEV come from the germline V gene (reference sequence). The ends were cut back, 5 bases at V and 8 bases at J, with 11 bases in the middle. CDR3 residues: CASSPPSGTQYF. CDR3 bases: TGTGCCAGCAGTCCTCCTTCAGGTACGCAGTATTTT.

The CDR3 region is CATSDLSGKDGNTIYF. The DNA for the CDR3 is TGTGCCACCAGTGATTTGTCGGGGAAGGATGGAAACACCATATATTTT. This chain joins TRBV24-1 and TRBJ1-3; D is unclear. Between the trimmed V and J ends, which lost 0 bases and 3 bases, there was a span of 11 bases. There are 16 residues in the CDR3. Looked up from germline, CDR1 is KGHDR and CDR2 is SFDVKD.

The chain joins TRBV20-1 to TRBJ2-5; D unclear. The ends were cut back, 8 bases at V and 2 bases at J, with 9 bases in the middle. The CDR3 consists of 11 residues. CDR1 and CDR2 from the germline V gene are DFQATT and SNEGSKA (reference sequence). CDR3 DNA: TGCAGTTCCTGGGCACAAGAGACCCAGTACTTC. Protein product: CSSWAQETQYF.

This clone has only one observation. The chain recombines TRBV30 with TRBJ1-1; tentative D call: TRBD1 (6 bases). Germline V gene sequence: CDR1 GTSNPN, CDR2 SVGIG (reference sequence). V lost 2 bases to trimming and J lost 0 bases, with 16 bases between them. The length of the CDR3 is 16 residues. The CDR3 spells CAWSPPDSPMNTEAFF. The CDR3 DNA follows: TGTGCCTGGAGTCCGCCGGACAGCCCCATGAACACTGAAGCTTTCTTT.